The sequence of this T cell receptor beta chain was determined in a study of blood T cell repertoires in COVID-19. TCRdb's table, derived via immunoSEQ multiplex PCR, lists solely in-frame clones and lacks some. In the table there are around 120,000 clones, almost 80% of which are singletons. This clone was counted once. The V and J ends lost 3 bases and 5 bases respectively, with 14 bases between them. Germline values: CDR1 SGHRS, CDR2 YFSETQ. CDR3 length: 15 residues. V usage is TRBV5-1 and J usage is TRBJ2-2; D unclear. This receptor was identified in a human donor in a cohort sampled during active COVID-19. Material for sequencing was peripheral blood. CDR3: CASSSRGLFTGELFF. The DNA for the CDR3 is TGCGCCAGCAGCTCCCGAGGATTGTTTACCGGGGAGCTGTTTTTT.